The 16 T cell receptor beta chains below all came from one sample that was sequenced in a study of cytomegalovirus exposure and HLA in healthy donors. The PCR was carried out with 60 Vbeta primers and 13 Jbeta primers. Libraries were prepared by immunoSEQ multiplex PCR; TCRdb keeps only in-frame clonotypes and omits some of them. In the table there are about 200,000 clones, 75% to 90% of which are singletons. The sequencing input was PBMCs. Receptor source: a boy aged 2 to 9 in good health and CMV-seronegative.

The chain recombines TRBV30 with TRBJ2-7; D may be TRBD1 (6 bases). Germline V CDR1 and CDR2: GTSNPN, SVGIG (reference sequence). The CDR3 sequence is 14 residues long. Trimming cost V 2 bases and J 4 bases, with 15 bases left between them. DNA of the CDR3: TGTGCCTGGAGTCTTGGGGGCGCCAAGTACGAGCAGTACTTC. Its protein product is CAWSLGGAKYEQYF.

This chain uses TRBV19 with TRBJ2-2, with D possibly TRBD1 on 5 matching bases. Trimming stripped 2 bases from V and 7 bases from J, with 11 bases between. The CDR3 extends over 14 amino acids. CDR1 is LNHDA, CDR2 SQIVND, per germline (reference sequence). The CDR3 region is CASSINGQGGELFF. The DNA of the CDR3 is TGTGCCAGTAGTATAAACGGGCAGGGCGGGGAGCTGTTTTTT.

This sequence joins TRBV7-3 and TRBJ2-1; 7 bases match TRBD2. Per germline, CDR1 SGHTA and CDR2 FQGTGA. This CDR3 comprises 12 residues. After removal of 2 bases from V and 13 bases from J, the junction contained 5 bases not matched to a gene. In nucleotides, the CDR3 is TGTGCCAGCAGCTTAGGGGGGGGGTCTCAGTTCTTC. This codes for CASSLGGGSQFF.

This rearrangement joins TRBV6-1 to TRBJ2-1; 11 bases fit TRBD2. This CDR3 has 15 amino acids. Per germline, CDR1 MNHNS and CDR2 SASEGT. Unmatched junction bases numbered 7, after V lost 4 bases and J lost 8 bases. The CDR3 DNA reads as TGTGCCAGCAGTGCTGGTAGCGGGGGGGTCGATGAGCAGTTCTTC. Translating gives CASSAGSGGVDEQFF.

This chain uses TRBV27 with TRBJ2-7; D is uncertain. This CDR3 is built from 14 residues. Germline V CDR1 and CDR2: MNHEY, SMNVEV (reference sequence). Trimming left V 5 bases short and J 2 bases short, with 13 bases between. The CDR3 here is CASSPRPATYEQYF. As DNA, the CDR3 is TGTGCCAGCAGTCCCAGGCCTGCGACCTACGAGCAGTACTTC.

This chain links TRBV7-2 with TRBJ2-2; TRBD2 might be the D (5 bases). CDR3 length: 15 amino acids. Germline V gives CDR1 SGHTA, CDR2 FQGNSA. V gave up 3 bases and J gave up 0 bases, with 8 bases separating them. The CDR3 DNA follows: TGTGCCAGCAGCTTGGAGGATTCGAACACCGGGGAGCTGTTTTTT. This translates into CASSLEDSNTGELFF.

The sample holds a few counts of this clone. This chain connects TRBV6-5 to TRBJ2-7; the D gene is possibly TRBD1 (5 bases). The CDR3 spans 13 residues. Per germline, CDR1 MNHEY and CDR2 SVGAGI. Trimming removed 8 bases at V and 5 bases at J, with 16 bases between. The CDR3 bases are TGTGCCAGCTTGGGGCCTCTCGCCCACGAGCAGTACTTC. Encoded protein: CASLGPLAHEQYF.

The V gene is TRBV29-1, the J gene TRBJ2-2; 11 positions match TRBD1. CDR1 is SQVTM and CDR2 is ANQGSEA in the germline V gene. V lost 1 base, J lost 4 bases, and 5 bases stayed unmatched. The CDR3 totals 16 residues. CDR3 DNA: TGCAGCGTTGAAGGCGCCGGGACAGGGGGCACCGGGGAGCTGTTTTTT. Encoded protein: CSVEGAGTGGTGELFF.

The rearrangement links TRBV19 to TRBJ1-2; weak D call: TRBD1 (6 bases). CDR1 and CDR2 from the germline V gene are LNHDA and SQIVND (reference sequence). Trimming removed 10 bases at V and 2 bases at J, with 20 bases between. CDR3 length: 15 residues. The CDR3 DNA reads TGTGCCACCCACCCCGGACAGCTGATAAACTATGGCTACACCTTC. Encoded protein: CATHPGQLINYGYTF.

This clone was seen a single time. DNA of the CDR3: TGTGCTAGTAGATACGGGGGCACAGATACGCAGTATTTT. Protein sequence: CASRYGGTDTQYF. The chain combines TRBV12-5 with TRBJ2-3; the D gene is possibly TRBD2 (5 bases). Trimming removed 8 bases from V and 1 base from J, with 10 bases in between. CDR1 and CDR2 (germline): LGHNT, FRNRAP. This CDR3 contains 13 residues.

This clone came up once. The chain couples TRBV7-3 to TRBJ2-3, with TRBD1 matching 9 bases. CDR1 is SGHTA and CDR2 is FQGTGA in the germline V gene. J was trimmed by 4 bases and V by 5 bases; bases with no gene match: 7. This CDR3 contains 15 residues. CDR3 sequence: CASSPSGQGSDTQYF. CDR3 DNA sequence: TGTGCCAGCAGCCCGTCGGGACAGGGATCAGATACGCAGTATTTT.

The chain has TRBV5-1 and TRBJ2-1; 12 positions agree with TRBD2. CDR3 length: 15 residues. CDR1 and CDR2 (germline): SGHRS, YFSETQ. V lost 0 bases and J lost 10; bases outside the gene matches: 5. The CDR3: CASSLDLAGGGEQFF. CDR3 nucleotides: TGCGCCAGCAGCTTGGATCTAGCGGGAGGGGGGGAGCAGTTCTTC.

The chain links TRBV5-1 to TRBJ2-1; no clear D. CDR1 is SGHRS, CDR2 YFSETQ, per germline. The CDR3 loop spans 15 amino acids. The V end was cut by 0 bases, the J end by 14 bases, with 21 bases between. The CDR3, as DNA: TGCGCCAGCAGCTTGGCCGTAACAGTAATTACCCGGAAGTTCTTC. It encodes CASSLAVTVITRKFF.

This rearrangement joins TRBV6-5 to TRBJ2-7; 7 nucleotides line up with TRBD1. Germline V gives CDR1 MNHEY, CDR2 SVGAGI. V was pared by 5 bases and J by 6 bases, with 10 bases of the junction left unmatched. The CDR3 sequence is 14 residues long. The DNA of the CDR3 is TGTGCCAGCAGTAACCCTCGACAGGGAGTCGAGCAGTACTTC. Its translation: CASSNPRQGVEQYF.

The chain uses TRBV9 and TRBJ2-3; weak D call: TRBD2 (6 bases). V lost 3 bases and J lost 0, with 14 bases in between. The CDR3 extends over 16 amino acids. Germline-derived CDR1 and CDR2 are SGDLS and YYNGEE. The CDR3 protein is CASSEHSGTSTDTQYF. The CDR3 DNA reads TGTGCCAGCAGCGAACATAGCGGAACTAGCACAGATACGCAGTATTTT.

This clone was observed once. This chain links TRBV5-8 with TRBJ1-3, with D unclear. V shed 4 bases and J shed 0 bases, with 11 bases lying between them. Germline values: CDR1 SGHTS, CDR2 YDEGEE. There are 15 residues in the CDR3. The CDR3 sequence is CASSPNYSSGNTIYF. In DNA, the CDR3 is TGTGCCAGCAGCCCAAATTACTCCTCTGGAAACACCATATATTTT.